This passage covers 22 T cell receptor beta chains from one sample sequenced in a study of breast tumors, draining lymph nodes, adjacent tissues. One entry per CDR3 protein results from TCRdb running MiXCR on the multiplex PCR reads. The table lists approximately 140,000 distinct CDR3 sequences, about 31% of them singletons. Breast cancer patients provided tissue from their axillary draining lymph nodes. The source material was axillary lymph node tissue. The receptors originated from a female donor with breast cancer. Some clones in this sample may be carry-over from other donors' samples.

This clonotype was recorded at least ten times. The junction differs from germline at one of its ends, possibly a read error. V usage is TRBV5-1 and J usage is TRBJ1-2; no reliable D call. The CDR3 has 15 amino acids. Germline V gives CDR1 SGHRS, CDR2 YFSETQ. CDR3 region: CASSLGYSAGYDYTF. Here the CDR3 DNA reads TGCGCCAGCAGCTTGGGCTACTCAGCCGGTTATGACTACACCTTC.

The rearrangement uses TRBV28 and TRBJ1-2; D is possibly TRBD1 (5 bases). CDR3 size: 16 residues. Germline CDR1 and CDR2: MDHEN and SYDVKM. Trimming took 5 bases from V and 7 from J, leaving 23 bases between them. The CDR3 nucleotides read TGTGCCAGCAGTGCGCCGGGACGGGAGACTGTCGGTGGCTACACCTTC. Its translation is CASSAPGRETVGGYTF.

This clonotype was seen at least ten times. The V call is TRBV20-1, the J call TRBJ2-2; tentative D call: TRBD1 (6 bases). V was clipped by 8 bases and J by 0 bases, with 16 bases between them. This CDR3 comprises 15 residues. Germline V gene data show CDR1 as DFQATT and CDR2 as SNEGSKA (reference sequence). CDR3 sequence reads: CSTNRVIPNTGELFF. The CDR3, as DNA: TGCAGTACTAACAGGGTAATCCCGAACACCGGGGAGCTGTTTTTT.

This clonotype was seen repeatedly, ten times or more. The chain employs TRBV7-9 and TRBJ2-7, with unresolved D. This CDR3 is built from 12 residues. Germline lookup yields CDR1 SEHNR and CDR2 FQNEAQ (reference sequence). V shed 2 bases and J shed 5 bases, with 7 bases lying between them. The CDR3 region is CASSLSRHEQYF. In DNA, the CDR3 is TGTGCCAGCAGCTTATCAAGACACGAGCAGTACTTC. Full variable domain (outside the CDR3, taken from reference TRBV7-9 and TRBJ2-7): DTGVSQNPRHKITKRGQNVTFRCDPISEHNRLYWYRQTLGQGPEFLTYFQNEAQLEKSRLLSDRFSAERPKGSFSTLEIQRTEQGDSAMYLCASSLSRHEQYFGPGTRLTVT.

The CDR3 loop is CASSLGDREKLFF. The CDR3, as DNA: TGTGCCAGCAGCTTGGGGGACAGGGAAAAACTGTTTTTT. The chain combines TRBV7-9 with TRBJ1-4, with 8 bases identical to TRBD1. Losses at the gene ends were 3 bases for V and 8 bases for J; bases not matched to a gene: 2. This CDR3 is built from 13 residues. Germline-derived CDR1 and CDR2 are SEHNR and FQNEAQ (reference sequence). The full variable domain, completed using reference TRBV7-9 and TRBJ1-4, is DTGVSQNPRHKITKRGQNVTFRCDPISEHNRLYWYRQTLGQGPEFLTYFQNEAQLEKSRLLSDRFSAERPKGSFSTLEIQRTEQGDSAMYLCASSLGDREKLFFGSGTQLSVL.

This clonotype was seen many times. The chain links TRBV7-2 to TRBJ2-7, with 10 nucleotides matching TRBD1. This CDR3 spans 15 amino acids. V trimming: 5 bases; J trimming: 3 bases; junction bases outside the gene matches: 7. Germline assignment: CDR1 SGHTA and CDR2 FQGNSA. This CDR3 is CASSHRQGAHYEQYF. In nucleotides, the CDR3 is TGTGCCAGCAGCCACCGACAGGGGGCTCACTACGAGCAGTACTTC. Together with reference TRBV7-2 and TRBJ2-7, the CDR3 gives the full variable domain: GAGVSQSPSNKVTEKGKDVELRCDPISGHTALYWYRQSLGQGLEFLIYFQGNSAPDKSGLPSDRFSAERTGGSVSTLTIQRTQQEDSAVYLCASSHRQGAHYEQYFGPGTRLTVT.

This clonotype was detected only a few times. This could be a read error, since a much larger clone is one nucleotide away. The chain has TRBV6-2 or TRBV6-3 and TRBJ2-2; D is unresolved. The V end lost 7 bases, the J end lost 2 bases, and 8 bases lay between the germline ends. The CDR3 extends over 13 amino acids. The germline V gene has CDR1 MNHEY and CDR2 SVGEGT. For the CDR3, the DNA is TGTGCCAGCATCCACGTCAACACCGGGGAGCTGTTTTTT. As protein: CASIHVNTGELFF.

Many counts were recorded for this clonotype. DNA of the CDR3: TGTGCCTGGAATAAGCCAGCCGGAGTCTATGGCTACACCTTC. It translates to CAWNKPAGVYGYTF. V and J are TRBV30 and TRBJ1-2; no definite D call. Trimming pared 4 bases from V and 4 bases from J, leaving 16 bases between. CDR3 length: 14 residues. Per germline, CDR1 GTSNPN and CDR2 SVGIG (reference sequence).

On this clonotype itself: A much larger clone lies one base from this, so it may be a read error. The genes are TRBV6-5 and TRBJ2-3; 9 nucleotides match TRBD2. V dropped 5 bases and J dropped 1; count of bases not matched to a gene: 7. The CDR3 extends over 16 amino acids. The germline V gene encodes CDR1 MNHEY and CDR2 SVGAGI. The CDR3 region has the DNA TGTGCCAGCAGTACCCTTGGCGGGGGGGGCACAGATACGCAGTATTTT. Translated, it gives CASSTLGGGGTDTQYF.

This clonotype was counted many times. This rearrangement joins TRBV3-1 to TRBJ1-5; D call uncertain. The CDR3 runs to 14 residues. V was cut by 2 bases and J by 4 bases, with 9 bases left in between. Germline values: CDR1 LGHDT, CDR2 YNNKEL (reference sequence). The chain's CDR3 is CASSQSGRNQPQHF. CDR3 in DNA: TGTGCCAGCAGCCAATCGGGCAGGAATCAGCCCCAGCATTTT.

With respect to this clonotype: This clone may be a read error of a much larger clone one base away. Without the conserved terminal phenylalanine or tryptophan, this CDR3 likely stems from a read error. The chain combines TRBV28 with TRBJ1-3; D not certain. V gave up 6 bases and J gave up 3 bases, with 15 bases separating them. The V gene's germline CDR1 is MDHEN and CDR2 SYDVKM. The CDR3 covers 15 residues. CDR3 DNA sequence: TGTGCCAGCAGCACGAAGGGAGAGATTGGAAACACCATATATCTT. This sequence encodes CASSTKGEIGNTIYL.

This clonotype was counted between two and nine times. A much bigger clone sits one base away, suggesting this may be a read error. The chain joins TRBV6-1 to TRBJ2-3; D call uncertain. The V and J ends lost 0 bases and 2 bases respectively, with 12 bases between them. This CDR3 has 16 residues. The germline V gene has CDR1 MNHNS and CDR2 SASEGT. The CDR3 DNA reads TGTGCCAGCAGTGAAGCGTCGGCAAGGCCCACAGATACGCAGTATTTT. It codes for CASSEASARPTDTQYF.

The chain carries TRBV6-2 or TRBV6-3 and TRBJ2-1; 8 nucleotides align to TRBD1. Germline CDR1 and CDR2: MNHEY and SVGEGT. Trimming removed 6 bases from V and 5 bases from J; junction bases left unmatched: 6. The CDR3 is 14 residues long. CDR3 loop: CASSRTGLNNEQFF. CDR3 in DNA: TGTGCCAGCAGCAGGACAGGGCTCAACAATGAGCAGTTCTTC.

This clonotype was picked up many times. The chain combines TRBV20-1 with TRBJ1-2; a weak D match, TRBD1 (5 bases). The V end was cut by 3 bases, the J end by 1 base, with 9 bases between. The CDR3 is 13 amino acids. Germline assignment: CDR1 DFQATT and CDR2 SNEGSKA (reference sequence). CDR3 amino acids: CSARTENNYGYTF. DNA of the CDR3: TGCAGTGCTAGGACAGAAAATAACTATGGCTACACCTTC.

This clonotype was detected ten times or more. This chain links TRBV9 with TRBJ2-1, with 7 bases aligning to TRBD2. V lost 3 bases to trimming and J lost 3 bases; unmatched junction nucleotides: 9. Germline CDR1 SGDLS, CDR2 YYNGEE. The CDR3 is 16 amino acids. The DNA for the CDR3 is TGTGCCAGCAGCGCCCTCGGGGGGAACTACTACAATGAGCAGTTCTTC. It encodes CASSALGGNYYNEQFF.

The V and J genes are TRBV18 and TRBJ1-1; weak D call: TRBD1 (6 bases). CDR3 length equals 13 residues. CDR1 is KGHSH and CDR2 is LQKENI in the germline V gene. V was cut by 5 bases and J by 3 bases, with 10 bases left in between. CDR3 sequence: CASSGGRDTEAFF. The CDR3 DNA reads as TGTGCCAGCTCAGGGGGGCGCGACACTGAAGCTTTCTTT.

This clonotype was observed many times. The V gene is TRBV29-1, the J gene TRBJ2-5; possible D gene TRBD2, 6 bases. The germline CDR1 and CDR2 sequences are SQVTM and ANQGSEA. The ends were cut back, 4 bases at V and 5 bases at J, with 11 bases in the middle. CDR3 length: 12 residues. The CDR3 reads CSVGQSGETQYF. The CDR3 DNA is TGCAGCGTTGGACAGAGCGGGGAGACCCAGTACTTC.

This clonotype was counted between two and nine times. Possible read error: a much larger clone is one base away. V usage is TRBV20-1 and J usage is TRBJ2-1, with 12 bases aligning to TRBD2. CDR1 is DFQATT and CDR2 is SNEGSKA in the germline V gene (reference sequence). The CDR3 sequence is 19 residues long. V lost 3 bases and J lost 0; bases outside the gene matches: 12. CDR3 sequence reads: CSASARTSGAQSSYNEQFF. In DNA, the CDR3 is TGCAGTGCTAGTGCCCGGACTAGCGGGGCGCAAAGCTCCTACAATGAGCAGTTCTTC.

CDR3 nucleotide sequence: TGTGCCAGCAGTCGACAGGCCCTCGACACCGGGGAGCTGTTTTTT. This encodes CASSRQALDTGELFF. The V call is TRBV6-2 or TRBV6-3, the J call TRBJ2-2, with D possibly TRBD1 on 6 matching bases. V was trimmed by 5 bases and J by 3 bases, leaving 13 bases between them. CDR3 size: 15 residues. Germline values: CDR1 MNHEY, CDR2 SVGEGT.

This clonotype was counted many times. A junction end diverges from the germline sequence, so it may reflect a read error. The chain couples TRBV6-5 to TRBJ1-2; no clear D gene. The germline V gene has CDR1 MNHEY and CDR2 SVGAGI. The CDR3 extends over 15 amino acids. The CDR3 DNA reads as TGTGCCAGCAGTCACTCTCGAGGGCAGAACTATGGCTACACCTTC. Protein product: CASSHSRGQNYGYTF.

This clonotype was counted ten times or more. The chain recombines TRBV29-1 with TRBJ2-3; the D is unclear. The CDR3 has 11 residues. Germline CDR1 SQVTM, CDR2 ANQGSEA. The germline V and J ends were trimmed by 8 bases and 4 bases, with 10 bases remaining between them. The CDR3 DNA is TGCAGCCCCCGGGTTGCAGATACGCAGTATTTT. Amino acid sequence: CSPRVADTQYF.

This chain links TRBV10-3 with TRBJ1-6; no clear D. Germline values: CDR1 ENHRY, CDR2 SYGVKD. V was shortened by 3 bases and J by 7 bases, with 7 bases between the two germline ends. The CDR3 totals 13 residues. The CDR3 DNA follows: TGTGCCATCAGTGATCAGGAAAATTCACCCCTCCACTTT. Translation gives CAISDQENSPLHF.